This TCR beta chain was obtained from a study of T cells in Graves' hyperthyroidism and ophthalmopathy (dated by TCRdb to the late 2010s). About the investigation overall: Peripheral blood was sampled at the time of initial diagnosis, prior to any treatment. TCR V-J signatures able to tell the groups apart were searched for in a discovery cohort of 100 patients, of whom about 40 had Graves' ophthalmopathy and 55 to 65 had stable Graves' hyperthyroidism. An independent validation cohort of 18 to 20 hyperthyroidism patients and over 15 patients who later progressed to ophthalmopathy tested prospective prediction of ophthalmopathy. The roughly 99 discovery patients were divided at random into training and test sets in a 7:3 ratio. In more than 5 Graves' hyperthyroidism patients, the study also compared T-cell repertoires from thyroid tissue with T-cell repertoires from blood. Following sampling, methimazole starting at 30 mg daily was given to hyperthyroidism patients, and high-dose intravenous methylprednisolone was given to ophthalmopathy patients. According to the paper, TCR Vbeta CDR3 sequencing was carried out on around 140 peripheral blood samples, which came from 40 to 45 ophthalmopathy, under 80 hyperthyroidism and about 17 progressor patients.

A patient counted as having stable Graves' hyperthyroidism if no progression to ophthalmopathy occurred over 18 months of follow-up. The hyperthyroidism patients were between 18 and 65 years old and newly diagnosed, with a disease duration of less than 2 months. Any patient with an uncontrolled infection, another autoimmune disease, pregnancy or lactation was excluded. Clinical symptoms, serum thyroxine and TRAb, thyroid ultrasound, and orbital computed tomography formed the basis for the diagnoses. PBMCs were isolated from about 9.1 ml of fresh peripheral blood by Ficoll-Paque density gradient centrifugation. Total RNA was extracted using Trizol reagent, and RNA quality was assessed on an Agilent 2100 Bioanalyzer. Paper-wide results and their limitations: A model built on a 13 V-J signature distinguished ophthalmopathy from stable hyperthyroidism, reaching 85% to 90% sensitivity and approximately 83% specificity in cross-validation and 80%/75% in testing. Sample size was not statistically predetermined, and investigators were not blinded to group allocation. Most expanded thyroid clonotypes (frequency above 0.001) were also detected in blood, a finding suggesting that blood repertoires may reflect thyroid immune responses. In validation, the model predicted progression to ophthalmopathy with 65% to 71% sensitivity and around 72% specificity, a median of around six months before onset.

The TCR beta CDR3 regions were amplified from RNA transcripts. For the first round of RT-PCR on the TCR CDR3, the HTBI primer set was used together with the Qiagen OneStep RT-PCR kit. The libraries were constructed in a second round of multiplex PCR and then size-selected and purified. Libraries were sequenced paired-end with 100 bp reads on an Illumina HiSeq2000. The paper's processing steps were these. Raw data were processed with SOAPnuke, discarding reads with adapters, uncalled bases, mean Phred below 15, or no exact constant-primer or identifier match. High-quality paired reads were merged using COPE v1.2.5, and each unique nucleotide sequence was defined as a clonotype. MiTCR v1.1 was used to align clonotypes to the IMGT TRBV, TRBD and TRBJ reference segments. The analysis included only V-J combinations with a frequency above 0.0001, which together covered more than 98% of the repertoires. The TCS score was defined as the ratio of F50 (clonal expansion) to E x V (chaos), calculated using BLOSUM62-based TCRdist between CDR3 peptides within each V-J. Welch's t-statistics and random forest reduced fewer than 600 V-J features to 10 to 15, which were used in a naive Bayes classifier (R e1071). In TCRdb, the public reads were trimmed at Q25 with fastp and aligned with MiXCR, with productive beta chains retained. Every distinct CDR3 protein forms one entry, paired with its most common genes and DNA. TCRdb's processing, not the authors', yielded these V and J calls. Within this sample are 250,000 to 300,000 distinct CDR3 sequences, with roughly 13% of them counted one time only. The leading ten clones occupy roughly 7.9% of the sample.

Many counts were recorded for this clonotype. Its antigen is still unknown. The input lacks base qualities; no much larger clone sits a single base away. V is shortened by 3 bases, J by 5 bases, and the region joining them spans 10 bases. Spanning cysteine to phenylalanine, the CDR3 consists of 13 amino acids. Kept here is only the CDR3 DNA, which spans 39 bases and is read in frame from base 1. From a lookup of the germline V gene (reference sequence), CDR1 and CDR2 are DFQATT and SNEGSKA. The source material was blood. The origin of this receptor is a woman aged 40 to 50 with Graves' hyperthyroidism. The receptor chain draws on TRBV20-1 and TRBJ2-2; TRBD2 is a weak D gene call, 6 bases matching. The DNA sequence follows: TGCAGTGCTAGTGAACTAGCAACCGGGGAGCTGTTTTTT. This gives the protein CSASELATGELFF.